Below, 24 T cell receptor beta chains from the same sample are listed, as sequenced in a study of blood T cell repertoires in COVID-19. The repertoire was sequenced with immunoSEQ multiplex PCR; TCRdb's copy has only in-frame clones and lacks some. The table lists fewer than 130,000 clones, roughly four fifths of them singletons. Sequencing was performed on peripheral blood. The receptors here all came from an older woman with acute or convalescent COVID-19.

This clone was observed once. The chain links TRBV30 to TRBJ2-3; a weak D match, TRBD2 (6 bases). The V and J ends lost 2 bases and 4 bases respectively, with 7 bases between them. CDR3 length: 12 residues. The V gene's germline CDR1 is GTSNPN and CDR2 SVGIG (reference sequence). CDR3: CAWSPGADTQYF. Written as DNA, the CDR3 is TGTGCCTGGAGTCCGGGAGCAGATACGCAGTATTTT.

This chain connects TRBV3-1 (or the pseudogene TRBV3-2) to TRBJ2-7; tentative D call: TRBD1 (6 bases). The CDR3 totals 13 residues. Germline V gives CDR1 LGHDT, CDR2 YNNKEL (reference sequence). Trimming took 6 bases from V and 3 from J, leaving 12 bases between them. The CDR3 coding sequence is TGTGCCAGCAGGGCAGGGGCACACTACGAGCAGTACTTC. Translated: CASRAGAHYEQYF.

This clone was detected ten times or more. V and J are TRBV15 and TRBJ2-7; TRBD1 is a possible D gene (5 bases). Trimming pared 0 bases from V and 6 bases from J, leaving 12 bases between. The CDR3 contains 14 residues. Germline lookup yields CDR1 LNHNV and CDR2 YYDKDF (reference sequence). The chain's CDR3 is CATSRDQGLGEQYF. As DNA, the CDR3 is TGTGCCACCAGCAGAGATCAGGGCCTCGGCGAGCAGTACTTC. Full variable domain (remainder filled in from reference TRBV15 and TRBJ2-7): DAMVIQNPRYQVTQFGKPVTLSCSQTLNHNVMYWYQQKSSQAPKLLFHYYDKDFNNEADTPDNFQSRRPNTSFCFLDIRSPGLGDTAMYLCATSRDQGLGEQYFGPGTRLTVT.

The rearrangement joins TRBV29-1 to TRBJ2-7; weak D call: TRBD2 (5 bases). The CDR3 has 13 residues. CDR1 is SQVTM, CDR2 ANQGSEA, per germline. V lost 4 bases and J 5 bases, leaving 15 bases between the germline ends. This CDR3 is CSVVQGPRDEQYF. CDR3 bases: TGCAGCGTTGTTCAAGGCCCGAGGGACGAGCAGTACTTC.

The chain links TRBV3-1 (or the pseudogene TRBV3-2) to TRBJ2-5; 10 bases map to TRBD2. With 1 base clipped from V and 0 bases from J, the junction kept 5 bases outside the gene matches. Germline V lookup: CDR1 LGHDT, CDR2 YNNKEL (reference sequence). The CDR3 totals 17 residues. CDR3 bases: TGTGCCAGCAGCCAAGTCCTAGCGGGGGTGTACCAAGAGACCCAGTACTTC. Residues: CASSQVLAGVYQETQYF.

The chain uses TRBV12-3 or TRBV12-4 and TRBJ1-6; D is ambiguous. The V end was cut by 7 bases, the J end by 10 bases, with 11 bases between. The CDR3 covers 12 residues. CDR3: CASKERLSPLHF. In nucleotides, the CDR3 is TGTGCCAGCAAAGAGAGGTTGTCACCCCTCCACTTT.

J is TRBJ1-2 and V is TRBV7-2, with 7 bases that match TRBD1. This CDR3 has 17 amino acids. Germline values: CDR1 SGHTA, CDR2 FQGNSA. The ends lost 5 bases at V and 3 bases at J; junction bases unmatched: 15. As DNA, the CDR3 is TGTGCCAGCAGCCTAACACCCGGAGGCAGGGGGGACTATGGCTACACCTTC. Translation gives CASSLTPGGRGDYGYTF.

This chain uses TRBV3-1 (or the pseudogene TRBV3-2) with TRBJ1-5; TRBD1 matches 7 bases. The germline V gene encodes CDR1 LGHDT and CDR2 YNNKEL (reference sequence). The CDR3 covers 15 residues. V trimming: 2 bases; J trimming: 2 bases; junction bases outside the gene matches: 3. The CDR3 loop is CASSQSDRGNQPQHF. The CDR3 DNA follows: TGTGCCAGCAGCCAATCCGACAGGGGCAATCAGCCCCAGCATTTT.

The V call is TRBV3-1 (or the pseudogene TRBV3-2), the J call TRBJ1-1; TRBD1 agrees at 7 bases. Germline-derived CDR1 and CDR2 are LGHDT and YNNKEL (reference sequence). This CDR3 region has 13 residues. V lost 8 bases, J lost 6 bases, and 9 bases stayed unmatched. CDR3 bases: TGTGCCAGCGGAAGACAGGGAATCCCTGAAGCTTTCTTT. It translates to CASGRQGIPEAFF.

V usage is TRBV9 and J usage is TRBJ1-2; D might be TRBD1 (6 bases). The V gene lost 3 bases and the J gene lost 2 bases, with 8 bases spanning the gap. Per germline, CDR1 SGDLS and CDR2 YYNGEE. This CDR3 has 13 amino acids. CDR3 sequence (DNA): TGTGCCAGCAGCGCAGACAGGAACTATGGCTACACCTTC. This codes for CASSADRNYGYTF.

V gene TRBV6-2 or TRBV6-3 combines with J gene TRBJ2-7, with unresolved D. Trimming shortened V by 5 bases and J by 0 bases, and 5 bases separated the two germline ends. This CDR3 comprises 12 residues. Germline assignment: CDR1 MNHEY and CDR2 SVGEGT. In DNA, the CDR3 is TGTGCCAGCAGTAGAGACTCCTACGAGCAGTACTTC. Its protein is CASSRDSYEQYF.

This clone was observed once. This chain joins TRBV6-5 and TRBJ2-1, with 7 bases matching TRBD1. After removal of 0 bases from V and 5 bases from J, the junction contained 1 base not matched to a gene. Germline-derived CDR1 and CDR2 are MNHEY and SVGAGI. The CDR3 has 14 amino acids. CDR3 sequence: CASSYSGQNNEQFF. The DNA for the CDR3 is TGTGCCAGCAGTTACTCGGGACAGAACAATGAGCAGTTCTTC.

This clone was found a few times. The CDR3 nucleotides read TGTGCCATCAACCAGGACAGGAGCTCCTATAATTCACCCCTCCACTTT. It encodes CAINQDRSSYNSPLHF. The chain uses TRBV10-3 and TRBJ1-6; 7 nucleotides line up with TRBD1. Germline CDR1 is ENHRY and CDR2 is SYGVKD. The CDR3 totals 16 residues. Germline trimming cut 7 bases from V and 0 bases from J; bases unmatched to any gene: 6.

This chain uses TRBV7-3 with TRBJ2-7; 8 nucleotides align to TRBD2. CDR1 is SGHTA and CDR2 is FQGTGA in the germline V gene. V gave up 2 bases and J gave up 4 bases; unmatched junction bases: 7. The CDR3 length is 15 residues. CDR3 nucleotide sequence: TGTGCCAGCAGCTTAGTGAGTAGCGGGGATTACGAGCAGTACTTC. Protein: CASSLVSSGDYEQYF.

The chain employs TRBV4-2 and TRBJ1-6; no definite D call. The V gene's germline CDR1 is LGHNA and CDR2 YNFKEQ. The CDR3 runs to 14 residues. With 2 bases removed from V and 8 bases from J, the gap between germline ends came to 10 bases. CDR3: CASSQQVWDSPLHF. The CDR3 nucleotides read TGTGCCAGCAGCCAACAGGTTTGGGATTCACCCCTCCACTTT.

The chain couples TRBV24-1 to TRBJ2-1, with 9 bases identical to TRBD2. After removal of 3 bases from V and 1 base from J, the junction contained 6 bases not matched to a gene. Germline CDR1 KGHDR, CDR2 SFDVKD. The CDR3 is 17 amino acids. In nucleotides, the CDR3 is TGTGCCACCAGTGATCTGACTAGCGGTCTTTCCTACAATGAGCAGTTCTTC. It is translated as CATSDLTSGLSYNEQFF.

The gene calls are TRBV28 and TRBJ2-1, with a tentative D call TRBD2 (5 bases). The V gene's germline CDR1 is MDHEN and CDR2 SYDVKM. V was trimmed by 6 bases and J by 4 bases, leaving 10 bases between them. There are 13 residues in the CDR3. The CDR3 region has the DNA TGTGCCAGCAGCCCGGGGTCTTACAATGAGCAGTTCTTC. It specifies CASSPGSYNEQFF.

This sequence joins TRBV5-6 and TRBJ2-5; D might be TRBD1 (5 bases). Germline loops: CDR1 SGHDT, CDR2 YYEEEE. Trimming stripped 3 bases from V and 1 base from J, with 19 bases between. The CDR3 is made up of 17 amino acids. The DNA for the CDR3 is TGTGCCAGCAGCTCAACGTATCAGGGTAGGGGCCAAGAGACCCAGTACTTC. Its protein product is CASSSTYQGRGQETQYF.

CDR3 coding DNA: TGTGCCAGCAGCCAAGAGGTGAGGGCCTCTGGAAACACCATATATTTT. It yields the protein CASSQEVRASGNTIYF. The chain recombines TRBV4-2 with TRBJ1-3; D is undetermined. Trimming cost V 0 bases and J 0 bases, with 9 bases left between them. The germline gives CDR1 LGHNA, CDR2 YNFKEQ. The CDR3 runs to 16 residues.

The rearrangement uses TRBV14 and TRBJ2-3, with 7 bases matching TRBD2. CDR1 is SGHDN and CDR2 is FVKESK in the germline V gene. This CDR3 is 15 amino acids long. V shed 4 bases and J 3 bases; nucleotides not matched to a gene: 7. The CDR3 reads CASSLGGGETDTQYF. The DNA of the CDR3 is TGTGCCAGCAGCCTCGGCGGGGGTGAGACAGATACGCAGTATTTT.

V usage is TRBV6-2 or TRBV6-3 and J usage is TRBJ2-3; 7 positions agree with TRBD2. This CDR3 is built from 16 residues. The V gene's germline CDR1 is MNHEY and CDR2 SVGEGT. After removal of 5 bases from V and 2 bases from J, the junction contained 10 bases not matched to a gene. The CDR3 protein is CASSGRGAGFTDTQYF. CDR3 in DNA: TGTGCCAGCAGTGGTCGCGGAGCGGGGTTCACAGATACGCAGTATTTT.

V and J are TRBV7-8 and TRBJ1-2, with 7 bases matching TRBD1. Germline CDR1 SGHVS, CDR2 FQNEAQ. This CDR3 is built from 15 residues. With 1 base clipped from V and 2 bases from J, the junction kept 4 bases outside the gene matches. The CDR3 DNA sequence: TGTGCCAGCAGCTTAGTCGAGACAGGGAACTATGGCTACACCTTC. As protein: CASSLVETGNYGYTF.

As regards this clone: At one of its ends the junction is not consistent with the germline gene, which may arise from a read error. The chain recombines TRBV5-1 with TRBJ1-1, with TRBD1 matching over 7 bases. In germline, CDR1 is SGHRS, CDR2 YFSETQ. The CDR3 sequence is 14 residues long. The CDR3 reads CASRLDRMNTEAFF. Here the CDR3 DNA reads TGCGCCAGCAGATTGGACAGGATGAACACTGAAGCTTTCTTT.

This clone appeared a single time. The rearrangement links TRBV30 to TRBJ1-2; the D gene is possibly TRBD1 (6 bases). This CDR3 contains 13 residues. Germline CDR1 and CDR2: GTSNPN and SVGIG (reference sequence). V was clipped by 8 bases and J by 8 bases, with 21 bases between them. The chain's CDR3 is CAADRKGIRGYTF. The CDR3 DNA follows: TGTGCCGCTGACAGGAAGGGGATAAGGGGCTACACCTTC.